The source of this T cell receptor beta chain is a study of cytomegalovirus exposure and HLA in healthy donors (dated by TCRdb to 2016 to 2017). At the level of the whole study: In an earlier analysis of some 610 of the donors, 276 Gb of sequence data and some 120 million unique TCR beta sequences from roughly 200 million T cells were reported. Among 398 genotyped donors of the cohort, an average of roughly 240,000 unique TCR beta nucleotide sequences were sequenced per donor, roughly 20% of them non-productive. All discovery cohort repertoires had been generated using a single sequencing platform. Around 300 gigabases of sequencing data and approximately 93 million unique TCR sequences were included in an early release covering about 700 HLA-typed donors. Using immunosequencing, the study profiled T cell repertoires from fewer than 700 subjects and related those repertoires to cytomegalovirus serostatus. Genome-wide SNP genotypes for about three fifths of the roughly 700 donors were used in a later genetic analysis, which treated that subset as a discovery cohort. High-throughput TCR immunosequencing, statistical association of individual TCRs with disease status, and machine learning were combined to predict cytomegalovirus infection status. The study was designed to test whether signatures of past pathogen exposure could be identified by cataloging public T cell receptors. Donor age, sex, ethnicity and CMV serostatus were collected together with the repertoire data. An earlier analysis of about 600 of the donors used high-throughput TCR beta sequencing to judge whether each TCR beta V gene segment behaved as functional or pseudogenic. Rather than using new phenotypic data, the later analysis identified candidate immune exposures from TCR beta sequences and from how often those sequences occurred across donors. Both class I and class II loci were covered by HLA typing, at four-digit resolution. A later analysis re-examined previously published TCR beta repertoires from about 670 donors and added high-resolution HLA genotyping to investigate patterns of TCR occurrence. Because of strong linkage in the cohort, roughly five DR-DQ haplotypes were treated as single units for association and clustering. The genetic ancestry cluster associated with self-reported Caucasian donors included 81% of the 300 to 450 genotyped donors. The number of donors typed differed by locus, with about 629-640 for A, B, C, DRB1 and DQB1, around 500 for DQA1, about 610 for DPA1, and 472 for DPB1. Besides the first cohort of 500 to 700 subjects, a separate validation cohort made up of some 110 different subjects was used.

About this clone itself: What antigen it recognizes has not been identified. No base qualities exist here, and no much larger clone lies one base off it.

The cohort consisted of fewer than 700 healthy bone marrow donors. At the time of sampling, all cohort members were nominally healthy, though unrecorded immune exposures were likely present. The donor was CMV seropositive and belonged to the group of some 290 seropositive cohort members. Each donor provided a peripheral blood sample, and peripheral blood mononuclear cells were used for TCR beta sequencing. Genomic DNA was extracted from the blood cell samples with the Qiagen DNeasy Blood Extraction Kit. Summary of the overall study and its limitations: A later analysis associated about 17,000 TCR beta sequences with specific HLA alleles at a false discovery rate of 0.05. A later analysis found that most CMV-associated TCR beta chains appeared HLA-restricted, with HLA associations seemingly driven largely by CMV exposure. Immune exposure information for the cohort was limited to CMV serostatus. A cluster of highly shared sequence variants was judged likely to represent a technical artifact of the sequencing pipeline. According to the authors, the approach could potentially be generalized to other disease states and immunological phenotypes. Linkage disequilibrium might explain the correlated functional status among segregating V segments, but an unknown experimental factor could not be ruled out. While some public TCRs were present in many individuals, most TCR sequences turned up only very rarely across donors. Some IMGT-functional V segments, including TRBV6-2 and TRBV6-3, could not be told apart with the 87-base-pair reads, so those segments were excluded. Because HLA typing was unavailable for some donors at each locus, only the typed subset was used in association tests. The study gave a list of more than 150 TCR beta chains associated with cytomegalovirus. Strong co-occurrence of HLA alleles, especially DR and DQ, made assigning TCR associations to individual alleles difficult. In this cohort, only TCR beta chains were sequenced, and detectable features were limited by the absence of alpha or paired-chain data. In vitro tests confirmed that a few of the cytomegalovirus-associated TCR beta chains recognize cytomegalovirus antigens. A later analysis reported that several top co-occurrence clusters appeared linked to parvovirus B19, influenza, CMV and Epstein-Barr virus. Compared with the approximately 710-donor mean, donors in an Asian-associated ancestry cluster had fewer N-insertions in productive TCRs, according to a later genetic analysis. In a later analysis, the rate of TCR association differed among HLA loci, with DRB1 alleles having the most associated TCRs and HLA-C alleles having the fewest. The classifier was reported to diagnose cytomegalovirus status with high specificity and sensitivity in both the original and validation cohorts. Roughly uniform sequencing depth across donors was assumed in presence/absence analyses, although this assumption may not hold. In a later analysis, HLA-associated TCR beta chains showed more clonal expansion and lower generation probabilities than non-associated chains that were equally common. V-gene and J-gene trimming of TCR beta chains was associated with a missense DCLRE1C variant in a later genetic analysis, and the association was replicated in an independent cohort. A further reported finding was that TCR beta sequences accurately predicted the HLA-A and HLA-B alleles for most subjects in the first cohort. An earlier analysis of 450 to 750 of the donors showed that most TCR beta V segments appeared in productive rearrangements either about 87% or about 30% of the time, which broadly matched IMGT annotations. The earlier analysis of approximately 590 of the donors excluded some 15 rarely observed V segments, including chromosome 9 orphons, because counts were too low.

The library relied on the immunoSEQ multiplex PCR assay. The multiplex PCR relied on a mix of 60 forward primers for TCR Vbeta segments and 13 reverse primers for TCR Jbeta segments. The CDR3 region of rearranged TCR beta genes was amplified from genomic DNA by a multiplex PCR assay. The Illumina HiSeq System was used to sequence the amplified TCR beta libraries as 87-base-pair reads. Regarding the original processing steps: In a later analysis, some 80 million unique TCR beta chains were counted across the approximately 670 repertoires, and about 10 million of these chains were shared by at least two donors. Raw reads were error-corrected and collapsed into unique sequences with a nearest-neighbor algorithm that merged closely related sequences to remove PCR and sequencing errors. V, D and J gene segments were assigned by aligning CDR3 sequences to IMGT reference sequences. For a sequence to be retained, a match of at least six nucleotides was required to both a V gene segment and a J gene segment. A rearrangement counted as productive if the CDR3 had no stop codons and remained in frame with V and J, and every other rearrangement counted as non-productive. CDR3 was defined according to IMGT convention as the region running from the second conserved V-encoded cysteine to the conserved J-encoded phenylalanine. In an earlier analysis of just under 600 of the donors, sequences lacking an unambiguous match to a single V gene segment were excluded. An earlier analysis of some 500 of the donors classified V segments as functional when productive rearrangements were above 56.7% and as segregating when the standard deviation between donors was above 5%. A statistical classification framework was built to diagnose cytomegalovirus status from the catalog of TCR beta chain sequences. V and J gene assignment, in a later analysis, came from comparing TCR nucleotide sequences with IMGT/GENE-DB human TR gene sequences. A later analysis assigned CDR3 sequences and most-parsimonious VDJ recombination scenarios with the TCRdist pipeline. A later analysis defined each TCR beta chain by its CDR3 amino acid sequence plus V-gene family, and excluded reads lacking a unique V-gene family. To address suspected cross-contamination and a sequencing artifact, a later analysis removed roughly 640 highly shared, low-generation-probability nucleotide sequences. For each public chain, a later analysis derived a clonal expansion index from normalized ranks of inferred template counts within each repertoire. In a later analysis, generation probabilities were computed with a VDJ recombination model fitted to out-of-frame rearrangements, and the resulting probabilities were checked against IGoR. Hypergeometric tests were used in a later analysis to score TCR-TCR, TCR-HLA and TCR-CMV co-occurrence, with a repertoire-size bias correction applied to the TCR pairs. In a later analysis, false discovery rates were estimated by permuting HLA or CMV assignments 20 times. In a later analysis, co-occurring TCRs were grouped using DBSCAN, and TCRdist sequence similarity was added for clustering within HLA-allele-positive subsets. Repertoires with fewer than 30,000 or more than 120,000 public chains were left out of co-occurrence clustering, as were a few repertoires with anomalous nucleotide sharing. TCRdb re-hosts the immuneACCESS table, in-frame sequences only. Its copies lack some clones; in the studies checked, an unresolved V gene accounts for under half of them, and the cause for the rest is not known. V, J and clone size reflect that table, while D and trimming were determined from the DNA. The sample table contains under 200,000 clones; only one count was recorded for approximately 80% of them. The ten biggest clones cover 3% to 4.5% of the sample.

CDR1 SGHNT and CDR2 YYREEE were looked up in the germline V gene (reference sequence). V loses 2 bases, J loses 6 bases, and the germline ends lie 11 bases apart. The CDR3 numbers 14 residues from cysteine through phenylalanine. Only the CDR3 DNA is retained, 42 bases long and in frame from the first base. The origin of this receptor is a man between 25 and 39 years old in good health and CMV-seropositive. The chain joins TRBV5-4 to TRBJ1-4; the D gene is possibly TRBD1, with 6 bases matching. Sequencing used PBMCs. DNA sequence: TGTGCCAGCAGCTTTGCAGGGGAAGATGAAAAACTGTTTTTT. This is translated as CASSFAGEDEKLFF.